Listed below are T cell receptor beta chains from one sample, sequenced in a study of T cells after yellow fever vaccination. TCRdb fed the 5' RACE reads into MiXCR, producing one record per CDR3 protein. Of under 300,000 distinct CDR3 sequences in the sample, roughly 13% are singletons; the top ten hold roughly 0.5%. This material consisted of CD4+ T cells sorted from PBMCs, taken 45 days after the yellow fever booster vaccination. Source of these receptors: a man aged 30 to 45 who received the YFV17D yellow fever vaccine. Both conserved end residues are part of each CDR3. The order of the fields is CDR3 DNA, CDR3 protein, D gene, V gene, J gene, clone size. The D gene is left open where the match is weak. Where a row states a size, it is once, few, many or the class of an expanded clone; other rows omit it.

cdr3_nt: TGCAGTGCTAGTTCCCCCAGAGGGACCTACGAGCAGTACTTC
cdr3_aa: CSASSPRGTYEQYF
d_call: NA
v_call: TRBV20-1
j_call: TRBJ2-7
clone_size: NA

cdr3_nt: TGCAGTGCTAGAGGGCGGACAGGGGCGAACACTGAAGCTTTCTTT
cdr3_aa: CSARGRTGANTEAFF
d_call: TRBD1
v_call: TRBV20-1
j_call: TRBJ1-1
clone_size: few

cdr3_nt: TGCAGCGTTGACGCCAGCGGGAAAGAGACCCAGTACTTC
cdr3_aa: CSVDASGKETQYF
d_call: TRBD2
v_call: TRBV29-1
j_call: TRBJ2-5
clone_size: few

cdr3_nt: TGCGCCAGCAGCACACTAGCGGGAGGGGGTTACAATGAGCAGTTCTTC
cdr3_aa: CASSTLAGGGYNEQFF
d_call: TRBD2
v_call: TRBV5-1
j_call: TRBJ2-1
clone_size: NA

cdr3_nt: TGTGCCAGCAGCAAACTGACTTCGGAGACCCAGTACTTC
cdr3_aa: CASSKLTSETQYF
d_call: NA
v_call: TRBV9
j_call: TRBJ2-5
clone_size: few

cdr3_nt: TGCGCCAGCAGCGTCGGGACCGCTAGGCAAGAGATCCAGTACTTC
cdr3_aa: CASSVGTARQEIQYF
d_call: NA
v_call: TRBV5-1
j_call: TRBJ2-5
clone_size: NA

cdr3_nt: TGTGCCAGCTCAACGTCAGGTTTCAACGAGCAGTACTTC
cdr3_aa: CASSTSGFNEQYF
d_call: NA
v_call: TRBV18
j_call: TRBJ2-7
clone_size: many

cdr3_nt: TGTGCCATCAGTGTTTCCGGGACATACTACGAGCAGTACTTC
cdr3_aa: CAISVSGTYYEQYF
d_call: NA
v_call: TRBV10-3
j_call: TRBJ2-7
clone_size: NA

cdr3_nt: TGTGCCACCAGCAGGCAGACTAGCGGAAACAATGAGCAGTTCTTC
cdr3_aa: CATSRQTSGNNEQFF
d_call: TRBD2
v_call: TRBV15
j_call: TRBJ2-1
clone_size: NA

cdr3_nt: TGTGCCAGCAAGAATGTAGAGACCCAGTACTTC
cdr3_aa: CASKNVETQYF
d_call: NA
v_call: TRBV6-5
j_call: TRBJ2-5
clone_size: NA

cdr3_nt: TGTGCCAGCAGTCCCTCAGCCGCTTCGGCTAACTATGGCTACACCTTC
cdr3_aa: CASSPSAASANYGYTF
d_call: NA
v_call: TRBV27
j_call: TRBJ1-2
clone_size: NA

cdr3_nt: TGTGCCAGCAGCTTAGCCCCAGGGCCCTACGAGCAGTACTTC
cdr3_aa: CASSLAPGPYEQYF
d_call: NA
v_call: TRBV7-2
j_call: TRBJ2-7
clone_size: NA

cdr3_nt: TGTGCCAGCTCACTCTACGTAACCAGCTCCTACAATGAGCAGTTCTTC
cdr3_aa: CASSLYVTSSYNEQFF
d_call: NA
v_call: TRBV18
j_call: TRBJ2-1
clone_size: NA

cdr3_nt: TGTGCCTGGGTACGGGACCCACGAACCACTGAAGCTTTCTTT
cdr3_aa: CAWVRDPRTTEAFF
d_call: NA
v_call: TRBV30
j_call: TRBJ1-1
clone_size: many

cdr3_nt: TGCGCCAGCAGCCCGATGGGGTCCTACGAGCAGTACTTC
cdr3_aa: CASSPMGSYEQYF
d_call: NA
v_call: TRBV10-2
j_call: TRBJ2-7
clone_size: few

cdr3_nt: TGTGCCAGCAGCGGGGGACTAGCGGCAGGGGGGACCCAGTACTTC
cdr3_aa: CASSGGLAAGGTQYF
d_call: TRBD2
v_call: TRBV9
j_call: TRBJ2-5
clone_size: NA

cdr3_nt: TGCAGTGCTAGAGAATCGGGAGGCGGCTCCTACAATGAGCAGTTCTTC
cdr3_aa: CSARESGGGSYNEQFF
d_call: TRBD2
v_call: TRBV20-1
j_call: TRBJ2-1
clone_size: NA

cdr3_nt: TGCGCCAGCAGCTTGGTACTCCACGACAGGGGTTACACTGAAGCTTTCTTT
cdr3_aa: CASSLVLHDRGYTEAFF
d_call: TRBD1
v_call: TRBV5-1
j_call: TRBJ1-1
clone_size: few

cdr3_nt: TGCAGTGCTGGGACTAGCGGGAGGGCCGACAATGAGCAGTTCTTC
cdr3_aa: CSAGTSGRADNEQFF
d_call: TRBD2
v_call: TRBV20-1
j_call: TRBJ2-1
clone_size: many

cdr3_nt: TGCAGTGCTAGAGGGCAGGCTGAAGCTTTCTTT
cdr3_aa: CSARGQAEAFF
d_call: NA
v_call: TRBV20-1
j_call: TRBJ1-1
clone_size: few

cdr3_nt: TGTGCCAGCAGCCCGTACGGGAAGAACAATGAGCAGTTCTTC
cdr3_aa: CASSPYGKNNEQFF
d_call: NA
v_call: TRBV7-2
j_call: TRBJ2-1
clone_size: once

cdr3_nt: TGTGCCAGCAGTAAAACCGGGACTAGTTTCAGTGAGCAGTTCTTC
cdr3_aa: CASSKTGTSFSEQFF
d_call: TRBD2
v_call: TRBV6-1
j_call: TRBJ2-1
clone_size: many

cdr3_nt: TGTGCCAGCAGACGGACAGCCTACGAGCAGTACTTC
cdr3_aa: CASRRTAYEQYF
d_call: NA
v_call: TRBV6-5
j_call: TRBJ2-7
clone_size: few

cdr3_nt: TGCAGTGGTACACCGGAGTGGGACTCCTACAATGAGCAGTTCTTC
cdr3_aa: CSGTPEWDSYNEQFF
d_call: NA
v_call: TRBV20-1
j_call: TRBJ2-1
clone_size: NA

cdr3_nt: TGTGCCAGCAGAAGACAGGGGGCGTCTTTCGCAGATACGCAGTATTTT
cdr3_aa: CASRRQGASFADTQYF
d_call: TRBD1
v_call: TRBV11-2
j_call: TRBJ2-3
clone_size: many

cdr3_nt: TGCAGCGTTGGAGGACAGGGCGGGCTTGATAAGCAGTTCTTC
cdr3_aa: CSVGGQGGLDKQFF
d_call: TRBD1
v_call: TRBV29-1
j_call: TRBJ2-1
clone_size: NA

cdr3_nt: TGTGCCATCAGTGACCTGGGTCAGAACACCGGGGAGCTGTTTTTT
cdr3_aa: CAISDLGQNTGELFF
d_call: NA
v_call: TRBV10-3
j_call: TRBJ2-2
clone_size: few

cdr3_nt: TGCAGTGCGGTTCAGGGGGACTATGGCTACACCTTC
cdr3_aa: CSAVQGDYGYTF
d_call: TRBD1
v_call: TRBV20-1
j_call: TRBJ1-2
clone_size: NA

cdr3_nt: TGTGCCAGCAGATTCGGCGGGGGGCCAGATACGCAGTATTTT
cdr3_aa: CASRFGGGPDTQYF
d_call: TRBD2
v_call: TRBV2
j_call: TRBJ2-3
clone_size: few

cdr3_nt: TGTGCCAGCAGTTTCCTGGCGGGAGGAACCACCTGGGAGCTGTTTTTT
cdr3_aa: CASSFLAGGTTWELFF
d_call: TRBD2
v_call: TRBV12-3/TRBV12-4
j_call: TRBJ2-2
clone_size: NA

cdr3_nt: TGTGCCAGCAGCTTAGATCGGAGTAACCTGGGGGATACGCAGTATTTT
cdr3_aa: CASSLDRSNLGDTQYF
d_call: NA
v_call: TRBV11-2
j_call: TRBJ2-3
clone_size: few

cdr3_nt: TGCAGTGCTACTCCCGGGGGCGGGCAGCCCCAGCATTTT
cdr3_aa: CSATPGGGQPQHF
d_call: NA
v_call: TRBV20-1
j_call: TRBJ1-5
clone_size: NA

cdr3_nt: TGTGCCAGCAGTTTTCCGGGAAACTCCTACAATGAGCAGTTCTTC
cdr3_aa: CASSFPGNSYNEQFF
d_call: NA
v_call: TRBV28
j_call: TRBJ2-1
clone_size: few

cdr3_nt: TGTGCCAGCAGCGGGGATTGGGGGGGTCAGCCCCAGCATTTT
cdr3_aa: CASSGDWGGQPQHF
d_call: NA
v_call: TRBV5-5
j_call: TRBJ1-5
clone_size: NA

cdr3_nt: TGTGCCAGCAGTTTACTTAGCGGAGGTTCTGAGACCCAGTACTTC
cdr3_aa: CASSLLSGGSETQYF
d_call: NA
v_call: TRBV12-3/TRBV12-4
j_call: TRBJ2-5
clone_size: NA

cdr3_nt: TGTGCCAGCAGCACCAGCGGGGAGGAGCAGTTCTTC
cdr3_aa: CASSTSGEEQFF
d_call: TRBD2
v_call: TRBV5-4
j_call: TRBJ2-1
clone_size: few